A single sample gave rise to the 12 T cell receptor beta chains below, sequenced in a study of T-cell memory formation after mild COVID-19. TCRdb passed the 5' RACE reads through MiXCR, listing each CDR3 protein once. The sample comprises roughly 240,000 distinct CDR3 sequences, 15% of which are singletons, and 2% to 2.5% rests with the top ten. The sample taken for sequencing was PBMCs or a T cell subset sorted from them (not recorded which). Receptors were obtained from an adult woman who had mild COVID-19 (a few samples of this study predate the infection). Cell type and time point are not known.

The table lists this clonotype with a few counts. The chain uses TRBV4-3 and TRBJ2-7, with D perhaps TRBD2 (6 bases). V was shortened by 1 base and J by 1 base, with 8 bases between the two germline ends. Germline V gene sequence: CDR1 LGHNA, CDR2 YSLEER. This CDR3 region has 14 residues. The chain's CDR3 is CASSQARGSYEQYF. The CDR3 DNA is TGCGCCAGCAGCCAAGCTCGGGGGTCCTACGAGCAGTACTTC.

V and J are TRBV15 and TRBJ2-4, with D possibly matching TRBD1 (6 bases). Trimming removed 2 bases at V and 8 bases at J, with 13 bases between. Per germline, CDR1 LNHNV and CDR2 YYDKDF (reference sequence). The CDR3 extends over 14 amino acids. Written as DNA, the CDR3 is TGTGCCACCAGCAGAAAGACAGGTCCACACATTCAGTACTTC. The encoded protein is CATSRKTGPHIQYF.

This rearrangement joins TRBV20-1 to TRBJ2-7; 7 positions agree with TRBD2. Germline loops: CDR1 DFQATT, CDR2 SNEGSKA (reference sequence). J was trimmed by 9 bases and V by 2 bases; bases with no gene match: 13. The CDR3 is made up of 14 amino acids. The CDR3 DNA follows: TGCAGTGCTAGAACGGGCGGGGGAGCCCGGGGGCAGTACTTC. Translating gives CSARTGGGARGQYF.

There are a few counts of this clonotype. J is TRBJ1-1 and V is TRBV29-1; 8 positions match TRBD1. The V gene end was trimmed by 6 bases and the J gene end by 0 bases; junction bases not matched to a gene: 3. The CDR3 consists of 13 residues. Germline V CDR1 and CDR2: SQVTM, ANQGSEA. The chain's CDR3 is CSVRGRLNTEAFF. DNA for the CDR3: TGCAGCGTCAGGGGGCGGTTGAACACTGAAGCTTTCTTT. Looking up the rest from reference TRBV29-1 and TRBJ1-1 gives the full variable domain: SAVISQKPSRDICQRGTSLTIQCQVDSQVTMMFWYRQQPGQSLTLIATANQGSEATYESGFVIDKFPISRPNLTFSTLTVSNMSPEDSSIYLCSVRGRLNTEAFFGQGTRLTVV.

This clonotype has ten or more counts. The chain uses TRBV7-9 and TRBJ1-4; TRBD1 might be the D (6 bases). Trimming removed 1 base at V and 7 bases at J, with 13 bases between. The CDR3 runs to 15 residues. Germline V gives CDR1 SEHNR, CDR2 FQNEAQ (reference sequence). The CDR3 DNA follows: TGTGCCAGCAGCTTAGGGGGGGCAGAACGTGAAAAACTGTTTTTT. Translation gives CASSLGGAEREKLFF.

The chain joins TRBV7-7 to TRBJ2-5; 12 nucleotides align to TRBD2. Trimming took 5 bases from V and 2 from J; bases not matched to a gene: 6. The CDR3 covers 16 residues. CDR1 is SSHAT and CDR2 is FNYEAQ in the germline V gene (reference sequence). Written as DNA, the CDR3 is TGTGCCAGCAGCGGAGGACTAGCGGGACCGCAAGAGACCCAGTACTTC. Its protein product is CASSGGLAGPQETQYF.

This clonotype occurred many times. The chain recombines TRBV24-1 with TRBJ2-5, with 10 bases fitting TRBD2. Germline CDR1 reads KGHDR; CDR2 reads SFDVKD. With V trimmed by 2 bases and J by 4 bases, 6 bases remained unmatched. The CDR3 runs 16 residues. In DNA form, the CDR3 reads TGTGCCACCAGTGATTATCGAGCGGGAGGGCCAGAGACCCAGTACTTC. Amino acid sequence: CATSDYRAGGPETQYF.

The gene calls are TRBV7-3 and TRBJ2-5; 7 nucleotides match TRBD2. Losses at the gene ends were 6 bases for V and 4 bases for J; bases not matched to a gene: 11. CDR1 SGHTA and CDR2 FQGTGA come from the germline V gene. This CDR3 has 15 residues. The CDR3 coding sequence is TGTGCCAGCAGTCCTTCGGGGACTAACGGAGAGACCCAGTACTTC. This encodes CASSPSGTNGETQYF.

The V and J genes are TRBV10-3 and TRBJ1-1; 8 nucleotides line up with TRBD1. The CDR3 contains 15 residues. The V gene end was trimmed by 2 bases and the J gene end by 1 base; junction bases not matched to a gene: 3. The germline gives CDR1 ENHRY, CDR2 SYGVKD. The DNA of the CDR3 is TGTGCCATCAGTGAGCCTACAGGGGGGAACACTGAAGCTTTCTTT. Its protein product is CAISEPTGGNTEAFF.

This clonotype was seen only a few times. CDR3 nucleotide sequence: TGTGCCAGCAGTGGACAGGACCTTATGAACACTGAAGCTTTCTTT. Translating it yields CASSGQDLMNTEAFF. V gene TRBV2 combines with J gene TRBJ1-1; the D gene is possibly TRBD1 (6 bases). Trimming took off 4 bases at V and 0 bases at J, with 12 bases between the two ends. This CDR3 contains 15 residues. In germline, CDR1 is SNHLY, CDR2 FYNNEI.

This clonotype was seen a handful of times. This chain joins TRBV5-1 and TRBJ2-7; D is ambiguous. Germline V gives CDR1 SGHRS, CDR2 YFSETQ. The V end was cut by 0 bases, the J end by 3 bases, with 10 bases between. The CDR3 sequence is 14 residues long. The CDR3 reads CASSLEPLVYEQYF. The CDR3 region has the DNA TGCGCCAGCAGCTTGGAACCCCTTGTCTACGAGCAGTACTTC.

In nucleotides, the CDR3 is TGCGCCAGCAGCCAGGGTAGCGGGAGGGCCTTACCCACAGATACGCAGTATTTT. It codes for CASSQGSGRALPTDTQYF. The V gene is TRBV4-3, the J gene TRBJ2-3, with 11 nucleotides matching TRBD2. With V trimmed by 3 bases and J by 2 bases, 10 bases remained unmatched. The CDR3 extends over 18 amino acids. Looked up from germline, CDR1 is LGHNA and CDR2 is YSLEER.